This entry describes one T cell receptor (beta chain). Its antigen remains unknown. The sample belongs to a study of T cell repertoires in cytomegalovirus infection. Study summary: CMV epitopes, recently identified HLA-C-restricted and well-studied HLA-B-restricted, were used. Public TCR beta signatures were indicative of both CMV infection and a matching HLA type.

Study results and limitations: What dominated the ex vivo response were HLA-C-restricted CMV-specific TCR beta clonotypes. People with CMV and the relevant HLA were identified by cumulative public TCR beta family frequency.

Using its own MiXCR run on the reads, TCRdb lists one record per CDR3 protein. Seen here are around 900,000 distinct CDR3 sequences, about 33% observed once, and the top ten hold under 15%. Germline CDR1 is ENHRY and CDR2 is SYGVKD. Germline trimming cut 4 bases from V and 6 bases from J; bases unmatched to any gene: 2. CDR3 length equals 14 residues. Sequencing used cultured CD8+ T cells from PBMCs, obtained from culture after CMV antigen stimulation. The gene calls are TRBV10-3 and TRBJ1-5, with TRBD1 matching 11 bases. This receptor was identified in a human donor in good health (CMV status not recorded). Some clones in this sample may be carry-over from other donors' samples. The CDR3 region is CAISGTGGSQPQHF. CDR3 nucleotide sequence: TGTGCCATCAGTGGGACAGGGGGCAGTCAGCCCCAGCATTTT.